The 6 T cell receptor beta chains given below trace back to one sample, sequenced in a study of OX40 agonist ivuxolimab in advanced cancers. Profiled with immunoSEQ multiplex PCR; TCRdb holds only in-frame clones, not every one. This table holds roughly 130,000 clones, 85% to 95% found once. The source was CD4+ or CD8+ T cells sorted from blood, collected in a trial of the OX40 agonist ivuxolimab. The receptors were sampled from an adult with an advanced solid tumor such as melanoma, head and neck, liver or kidney cancer.

The chain is built from TRBV6-5 and TRBJ2-7; D is undetermined. Germline loops: CDR1 MNHEY, CDR2 SVGAGI. V was shortened by 4 bases and J by 2 bases, with 9 bases between the two germline ends. The CDR3 runs 13 residues. The CDR3, as DNA: TGTGCCAGCAGTTCTGTCGCGACCTACGAGCAGTACTTC. This translates into CASSSVATYEQYF.

The rearrangement uses TRBV6-1 and TRBJ2-1, with D possibly TRBD2 on 6 matching bases. This CDR3 has 16 amino acids. V lost 2 bases and J lost 6, with 17 bases in between. Germline CDR1 is MNHNS and CDR2 is SASEGT. In DNA form, the CDR3 reads TGTGCCAGCAGTGAACGGGGACTCCTGAGGGCCAATGAGCAGTTCTTC. Amino acids: CASSERGLLRANEQFF.

The J gene is TRBJ2-1, the V gene TRBV4-2; 8 bases match TRBD2. In germline, CDR1 is LGHNA, CDR2 YNFKEQ. This CDR3 region has 17 residues. Trimming removed 4 bases from V and 2 bases from J; junction bases left unmatched: 10. The CDR3 region has the DNA TGTGCCAGCAGCCCCCTGGCAAGCGGGGGCCCCTACAATGAGCAGTTCTTC. It yields the protein CASSPLASGGPYNEQFF.

This chain links TRBV28 with TRBJ1-4; perhaps TRBD1 as D (5 bases). The CDR3 sequence is 14 residues long. The germline V gene has CDR1 MDHEN and CDR2 SYDVKM. The V gene lost 6 bases and the J gene lost 10 bases, with 18 bases spanning the gap. Here the CDR3 reads CASSSGTAEGKLFF. The CDR3 nucleotides read TGTGCCAGCAGCAGCGGGACCGCGGAGGGAAAACTGTTTTTT.

The gene calls are TRBV15 and TRBJ1-5; D remains ambiguous. The CDR3 consists of 12 residues. The V gene's germline CDR1 is LNHNV and CDR2 YYDKDF (reference sequence). V was clipped by 3 bases and J by 9 bases, with 9 bases between them. The CDR3 protein is CATSSASGPQHF. The CDR3 DNA is TGTGCCACCAGCAGTGCGTCGGGGCCCCAGCATTTT.

The V call is TRBV18, the J call TRBJ2-7, with unresolved D. The length of the CDR3 is 14 residues. Germline values: CDR1 KGHSH, CDR2 LQKENI. V was pared by 3 bases and J by 3 bases, with 12 bases between. The CDR3, as DNA: TGTGCCAGCTCACCTGAACAGCATAACTACGAGCAGTACTTC. This encodes CASSPEQHNYEQYF.